The 12 T cell receptor beta chains reported below all come from one sample, sequenced in a study of response to subunit inactivated influenza vaccine. MiXCR, applied by TCRdb to the RT-PCR reads, yields one record per CDR3 protein. This table has just over 300,000 distinct CDR3 sequences, approximately 20% appearing once. The material was PBMCs from blood, obtained 21 months after vaccination. These receptors all stem from a man aged 50-75 years who received an inactivated influenza vaccine.

This clonotype was found a few times. V usage is TRBV10-3 and J usage is TRBJ2-1; 12 positions agree with TRBD2. CDR1 and CDR2 from the germline V gene are ENHRY and SYGVKD. The CDR3 is 14 amino acids. V lost 10 bases, J lost 4 bases, and 5 bases stayed unmatched. This CDR3 reads CATTSGGKYNEQFF. CDR3 bases: TGTGCCACCACTAGCGGGGGGAAGTACAATGAGCAGTTCTTC.

This clonotype has just a few counts. The chain links TRBV29-1 to TRBJ1-2; TRBD1 might be the D (6 bases). CDR1 and CDR2 (germline): SQVTM, ANQGSEA. V shed 5 bases and J shed 0 bases, with 10 bases lying between them. This CDR3 is 13 amino acids long. The CDR3 DNA reads TGCAGCGTTAGACAGGAAACTAACTATGGCTACACCTTC. Protein: CSVRQETNYGYTF.

This clonotype occurred a few times. The chain carries TRBV20-1 and TRBJ2-7; 9 bases are a match to TRBD1. CDR1 and CDR2 from the germline V gene are DFQATT and SNEGSKA (reference sequence). The CDR3 length is 15 residues. The ends lost 6 bases at V and 10 bases at J; junction bases unmatched: 19. CDR3 region: CSASGVGTGGRFQYF. The DNA of the CDR3 is TGCAGTGCCAGCGGGGTGGGAACAGGGGGCCGGTTTCAGTACTTC.

CDR3 in amino acids: CASNGQGAYYGYTF. The CDR3 DNA reads as TGTGCCAGTAATGGACAGGGGGCTTACTATGGCTACACCTTC. The V call is TRBV19, the J call TRBJ1-2; TRBD1 agrees at 11 bases. Germline V gene lookup returns CDR1 LNHDA and CDR2 SQIVND (reference sequence). V gave up 7 bases and J gave up 3 bases; unmatched junction bases: 4. The CDR3 has 14 residues.

This chain links TRBV29-1 with TRBJ2-7; D call uncertain. Germline assignment: CDR1 SQVTM and CDR2 ANQGSEA. Trimming took 3 bases from V and 4 from J, leaving 7 bases between them. CDR3 length equals 11 residues. In DNA, the CDR3 is TGCAGCGTTGAGCAAGGGTACGAGCAGTACTTC. Encoded protein: CSVEQGYEQYF.

This clonotype was observed at least ten times. The genes are TRBV12-3 or TRBV12-4 and TRBJ2-3, with a tentative D call TRBD1 (5 bases). With 5 bases removed from V and 2 bases from J, the gap between germline ends came to 11 bases. The CDR3 is 14 residues long. CDR3 residues: CASSLRQNTDTQYF. In DNA, the CDR3 is TGTGCCAGCAGTCTCAGACAGAACACAGATACGCAGTATTTT.

In this sample, this clonotype turned up a few times. V and J are TRBV20-1 and TRBJ1-5; no definite D call. There are 12 residues in the CDR3. V was clipped by 5 bases and J by 3 bases, with 8 bases between them. The germline V gene encodes CDR1 DFQATT and CDR2 SNEGSKA (reference sequence). CDR3 region: CSASQPNQPQHF. CDR3 DNA sequence: TGCAGTGCTTCCCAGCCCAATCAGCCCCAGCATTTT.

This clonotype was seen a few times. The chain links TRBV4-1 to TRBJ2-3, with 7 bases identical to TRBD1. The CDR3 length is 16 residues. Germline CDR1 reads MGHRA; CDR2 reads YSYEKL. V shed 4 bases, J shed 0 bases, and the junction held 7 bases outside the gene matches. CDR3 protein: CASSLKDRDSTDTQYF. The CDR3 region has the DNA TGCGCCAGCAGCCTTAAAGACAGGGATAGCACAGATACGCAGTATTTT.

This clonotype has just a few counts. The rearrangement links TRBV6-2 or TRBV6-3 to TRBJ1-1, with D maybe TRBD1 (5 bases). This CDR3 has 13 residues. Germline V gene lookup returns CDR1 MNHEY and CDR2 SVGEGT. With 2 bases removed from V and 8 bases from J, the gap between germline ends came to 12 bases. CDR3 residues: CASSYPGGKEAFF. CDR3 nucleotides: TGTGCCAGCAGTTACCCGGGGGGAAAGGAAGCTTTCTTT.

This sequence joins TRBV28 and TRBJ1-2; D ambiguous. The ends were cut back, 2 bases at V and 0 bases at J, with 16 bases in the middle. CDR1 MDHEN and CDR2 SYDVKM come from the germline V gene. The CDR3 length is 17 residues. The CDR3 reads CASSLPLAATTNYGYTF. The CDR3 nucleotides are TGTGCCAGCAGTTTACCACTAGCAGCAACCACTAACTATGGCTACACCTTC.

In this sample, this clonotype turned up many times. This chain uses TRBV25-1 with TRBJ1-2; D is unresolved. Trimming took off 1 base at V and 4 bases at J, with 10 bases between the two ends. Germline V gives CDR1 MGHDK, CDR2 SYGVNS. The CDR3 contains 14 residues. The CDR3 loop reads CASSELGGTYGYTF. The DNA for the CDR3 is TGTGCCAGCAGTGAATTGGGCGGAACCTATGGCTACACCTTC.

The J gene is TRBJ2-1, the V gene TRBV29-1; perhaps TRBD2 as D (5 bases). The V end lost 4 bases, the J end lost 0 bases, and 13 bases lay between the germline ends. Germline CDR1 and CDR2: SQVTM and ANQGSEA. This CDR3 is 15 amino acids long. The CDR3 reads CSVVFTGVSYNEQFF. CDR3 coding DNA: TGCAGCGTTGTTTTTACCGGGGTCTCCTACAATGAGCAGTTCTTC.